Listed below are T cell receptor beta chains from one sample, sequenced in a study of blood T cells in healthy people across ages. TCRdb fed the 5' RACE reads into MiXCR, producing one record per CDR3 protein. The table has about 1,400,000 distinct CDR3 sequences, roughly 59% seen once. The sequenced sample was blood. The receptors shown here come from a man younger than 35 in good health. Each CDR3 is given with its conserved first and last residue. The D gene is left open where the match is weak. Clone size is stated in some rows and not others, as once, few, many or a class when expanded.

clone size,J gene,V gene,D gene,CDR3 DNA,CDR3 protein
few,TRBJ1-1,TRBV20-1,-,TGCAGTGCTAGAGTTGGGCAGAACACTGAAGCTTTCTTT,CSARVGQNTEAFF
-,TRBJ2-3,TRBV24-1,-,TGTGCCACCAGTGATTGGGCAGATACGCAGTATTTT,CATSDWADTQYF
-,TRBJ2-7,TRBV6-6,-,TGTGCCAGCAGTTACCCGAATGAGGGGCAGTACTTC,CASSYPNEGQYF
-,TRBJ2-3,TRBV5-1,-,TGCGCCAGCAGCGTCAGGGCGGCAGATACGCAGTATTTT,CASSVRAADTQYF
-,TRBJ1-1,TRBV4-3,-,TGCGCCAGCAGCCAAGAATCCGGGGAGAACACTGAAGCTTTCTTT,CASSQESGENTEAFF
-,TRBJ2-2,TRBV3-1,-,TGTGCCAGCAGCCAAGTGGTATCGCAGGGAGGCACCGGGGAGCTGTTTTTT,CASSQVVSQGGTGELFF
-,TRBJ1-2,TRBV28,TRBD1,TGTGCCAGCATTGGGACAGGGAACGGCTACACCTTC,CASIGTGNGYTF
-,TRBJ1-6,TRBV9,-,TGTGCCAGCAGCGTAGCCAGGGGAGGATCACCCCTCCACTTT,CASSVARGGSPLHF
-,TRBJ1-2,TRBV7-9,-,TGTGCCAGCAGCAACCACCTCGGCTACACCTTC,CASSNHLGYTF
-,TRBJ1-4,TRBV7-6,-,TGTGCCAGCAGCTTAGGAGGCCGGGAACTGTTTTTT,CASSLGGRELFF
-,TRBJ2-1,TRBV29-1,TRBD2,TGCAGCGTCATAACTAGCGGGGACTACAATGAGCAGTTCTTC,CSVITSGDYNEQFF
few,TRBJ2-1,TRBV7-9,TRBD2,TGTGCCAGCAGCTTAAAACGAGCGGGAGGTATTTGGGATGAGCAGTTCTTC,CASSLKRAGGIWDEQFF
-,TRBJ2-7,TRBV4-1,-,TGCGCCAGCAGCCAACTCGGACGGAGTCTAACATACGAGCAGTACTTC,CASSQLGRSLTYEQYF
-,TRBJ1-6,TRBV5-5,TRBD1,TGTACCAGCAGCCCCCTGGACAGGGACAATTCACCCCTCCACTTT,CTSSPLDRDNSPLHF
-,TRBJ1-2,TRBV18,TRBD1,TGTGCCAGCTCACCACGCCTAGGGGACAGCTATGGCTACACCTTC,CASSPRLGDSYGYTF
-,TRBJ1-5,TRBV15,-,TGTGCCACCAGCAGAGATAGGGGGGAGGGGCAGCCCCAGCATTTT,CATSRDRGEGQPQHF
-,TRBJ2-7,TRBV6-1,-,TGTGCCAGCGATTATCGGGGAGACTACGAGCAGTACTTC,CASDYRGDYEQYF
-,TRBJ2-5,TRBV29-1,-,TGCAGCGTTAGGGGGAAACTCCAAGAGACCCAGTACTTC,CSVRGKLQETQYF
-,TRBJ2-1,TRBV20-1,TRBD1,TGCAGTGCTAGATTGGGACAGCTCTACAATGAGCAGTTCTTC,CSARLGQLYNEQFF
-,TRBJ1-3,TRBV10-2,-,TGCGCCAGCAGCAAGAACGGGGACACCATATATTTT,CASSKNGDTIYF
-,TRBJ2-1,TRBV5-1,-,TGCGCCAGCAGCTTGTATGAAGAGAGGCGTATCTACAATGAGCAGTTCTTC,CASSLYEERRIYNEQFF
few,TRBJ2-7,TRBV29-1,TRBD2,TGCAGCGTTCTTGGGACTAGCGGAATCTACGAGCAGTACTTC,CSVLGTSGIYEQYF
-,TRBJ2-7,TRBV29-1,TRBD2,TGCAGCGTTCCACTAGCGGGGAACTACGAGCAGTACTTC,CSVPLAGNYEQYF
few,TRBJ2-5,TRBV5-1,-,TGCGCCAGCAGCTTCAGTCCCGCCGGGACCCAGTACTTC,CASSFSPAGTQYF
-,TRBJ2-4,TRBV27,TRBD1,TGTGCCAGCAGTTTTCAGACAGGGGGGGAAAACATTCAGTACTTC,CASSFQTGGENIQYF
-,TRBJ2-4,TRBV4-1,-,TGCGCCAGCAGCCAAGTCGGAGTAGGCCAAAACATTCAGTACTTC,CASSQVGVGQNIQYF
-,TRBJ2-7,TRBV2,-,TGTGCCAGCAGTCCCCCCGACTCGGGGCAACTGGGAGAGCAGTACTTC,CASSPPDSGQLGEQYF
-,TRBJ1-2,TRBV12-3/TRBV12-4,-,TGTGCCAGCAGTTTCGACCATGGCTACACCTTC,CASSFDHGYTF
-,TRBJ1-2,TRBV6-2/TRBV6-3,-,TGTGCCAGCAGTTACGAGGACCTCTATGGCTACACCTTC,CASSYEDLYGYTF
-,TRBJ2-7,TRBV25-1,-,TGTGCCAGCAGTGAGGTCGGGAGATCCTACGAGCAGTACTTC,CASSEVGRSYEQYF
-,TRBJ2-3,TRBV20-1,-,TGCAGTGTTGCAGTCCACACAGATACGCAGTATTTT,CSVAVHTDTQYF
-,TRBJ1-4,TRBV6-5,-,TGTGCCAGCAGTTGGGAGGGCCTGCGGTATGAAAAACTGTTTTTT,CASSWEGLRYEKLFF
few,TRBJ2-7,TRBV11-2,-,TGTGCCAGCAGCCAAATCAAGGGGCAGTTTTACGAGCAGTACTTC,CASSQIKGQFYEQYF
few,TRBJ1-2,TRBV20-1,-,TGCAGTGCTAGTGGGGATGGGACGGTCCCCTCCCACTATGGCTACACCTTC,CSASGDGTVPSHYGYTF
-,TRBJ1-2,TRBV6-1,-,TGTGCCAGCAGTGAATCTGAGGGGGTCTATGGCTACACCTTC,CASSESEGVYGYTF
-,TRBJ2-3,TRBV5-1,-,TGCGCCAGCAGCCATTCCGGGACTCGGGCTGCTAGTACGCAGTATTTT,CASSHSGTRAASTQYF
few,TRBJ2-5,TRBV4-2,-,TGTGCCAGCAGCCAAGATAAGCGACCCCCGGGGGAGACCCAGTACTTC,CASSQDKRPPGETQYF
many,TRBJ2-1,TRBV29-1,TRBD1,TGCAGCGTTGCGGACAGGACCTCCGGTGAGCAGTTCTTC,CSVADRTSGEQFF
-,TRBJ2-2,TRBV4-2,-,TGTGCCAGCAGCCAAGGGCCGGGACTCCAAACCGGGGAGCTGTTTTTT,CASSQGPGLQTGELFF
-,TRBJ2-1,TRBV2,-,TGTGCCAGCAGTGATATCAGGCCCCAACAGTTCTTC,CASSDIRPQQFF
-,TRBJ2-1,TRBV20-1,-,TGCAGTGCTAGAGGTAGTGTAAACGATGAGCAGTTCTTC,CSARGSVNDEQFF